This T cell receptor beta chain stems from a study of Graves' ophthalmopathy and Graves' hyperthyroidism. Enrollment excluded any patients with other autoimmune diseases, uncontrolled infections, pregnancy or lactation. Symptoms, serum thyroxine and TRAb, thyroid ultrasound, and orbital computed tomography formed the diagnostic basis. RNA transcripts provided the template for amplifying TCR beta CDR3 regions. Second-round multiplex PCR came after first-round RT-PCR with HTBI primers. TCRdb re-analysed the multiplex PCR reads in MiXCR, keeping a single row per CDR3 protein. The table has roughly 600,000 distinct CDR3 sequences, less than 45% seen once. The TCR originated in an adult man with Graves' hyperthyroidism. The sequenced sample consisted of peripheral blood or thyroid tissue (not recorded which).

CDR3 residues: CSAREDGGGRADNEQFF. In nucleotides, the CDR3 is TGCAGTGCTAGAGAGGATGGTGGCGGGAGGGCCGACAATGAGCAGTTCTTC. This chain joins TRBV20-1 and TRBJ2-1; 9 positions match TRBD2. Trimming at V came to 0 bases and at J to 5 bases, leaving 11 bases not matched to a gene. From germline, CDR1 is DFQATT and CDR2 SNEGSKA (reference sequence). This CDR3 is 17 amino acids long.